The clone carrying this TCR beta chain was counted a few times. The sample comes from a study of T cells in Graves' hyperthyroidism and ophthalmopathy. RNA transcripts served as the template for amplifying TCR beta CDR3 regions. In the first-round RT-PCR of the TCR CDR3, the HTBI primer set was used. MiXCR was run by TCRdb on the multiplex PCR reads, yielding one entry per CDR3 protein. The sample lists about half a million distinct CDR3 sequences; 15% to 20% were seen once. The CDR3 is made up of 14 amino acids. The germline V gene encodes CDR1 DFQATT and CDR2 SNEGSKA (reference sequence). Trimming removed 6 bases from V and 0 bases from J; junction bases left unmatched: 5. Each diagnosis was grounded in clinical symptoms, serum thyroxine and TRAb, thyroid ultrasound, and orbital computed tomography.

The V gene is TRBV20-1, the J gene TRBJ2-1; 7 positions match TRBD1. Sequencing was carried out using blood. This receptor was obtained from a woman aged 30 to 39 with Graves' ophthalmopathy. The CDR3 loop is CSATDRVSYNEQFF. The CDR3 DNA sequence: TGCAGTGCGACCGACAGGGTCTCCTACAATGAGCAGTTCTTC.